The rows below give T cell receptor beta chains drawn from one sample of a study of cytomegalovirus exposure and HLA in healthy donors. Method: immunoSEQ multiplex PCR; TCRdb's copy keeps in-frame clones and lacks some. The profile shows roughly 66,000 clones, around three quarters of them singletons. Input material: PBMCs. These receptors originate from a man aged 50-59 years in good health and CMV-seronegative. CDR3s include the opening cysteine and the closing phenylalanine or tryptophan. The D gene is left open where the match is weak.

>TRBV29-1|TRBJ2-1|NA
CSVLGGWTVQSYNEQFF
>TRBV6-5|TRBJ2-2|NA
CASSYEGLLSGELFF
>TRBV25-1|TRBJ2-7|NA
CASSDFISGQYF
>TRBV19|TRBJ1-1|NA
CATIPSWANTEAFF
>TRBV9|TRBJ2-1|NA
CASSPNRQLQGRGHEQFF
>TRBV18|TRBJ2-3|TRBD1
CASSPGTEYTDTQYF
>TRBV5-1|TRBJ2-1|TRBD1
CASSSRTGLYNEQFF
>TRBV5-8|TRBJ1-2|NA
CASSYQGMTYGYTF
>TRBV6-1|TRBJ1-1|NA
CASSVGPEAFF
>TRBV29-1|TRBJ1-2|TRBD1
CSVTGGAYRDGYTF
>TRBV14|TRBJ1-2|NA
CASSLNNYGYTF
>TRBV7-6|TRBJ1-1|TRBD1
CASSPPGGLGTEAFF
>TRBV30|TRBJ1-2|TRBD1
CAWSTGQGIYGYTF
>TRBV6-5|TRBJ2-7|NA
CASSYGPGLYEQYF
>TRBV4-3|TRBJ2-7|TRBD2
CASSQGRTSGNEQYF
>TRBV28|TRBJ2-3|NA
CASTTTGEVRGTQYF
>TRBV29-1|TRBJ1-1|TRBD1
CSVEGDRGVTEAFF
>TRBV11-2|TRBJ2-7|NA
CASRRVGGHEQYF
>TRBV30|TRBJ1-4|NA
CAWHREGATNEKLFF
>TRBV9|TRBJ1-4|TRBD1
CASSPRTGAATNEKLFF
>TRBV19|TRBJ1-1|NA
CASSRTNVNTEAFF
>TRBV19|TRBJ1-2|TRBD1
CASSETGGVAYGYTF
>TRBV6-1|TRBJ1-1|NA
CASSDVRDTEAFF
>TRBV5-5|TRBJ2-1|NA
CASSLSQLNSLRPYNEQFF
>TRBV5-1|TRBJ2-5|NA
CASSLGQFQETQYF
>TRBV7-2|TRBJ2-1|TRBD2
CASSSWSGTSNEQFF